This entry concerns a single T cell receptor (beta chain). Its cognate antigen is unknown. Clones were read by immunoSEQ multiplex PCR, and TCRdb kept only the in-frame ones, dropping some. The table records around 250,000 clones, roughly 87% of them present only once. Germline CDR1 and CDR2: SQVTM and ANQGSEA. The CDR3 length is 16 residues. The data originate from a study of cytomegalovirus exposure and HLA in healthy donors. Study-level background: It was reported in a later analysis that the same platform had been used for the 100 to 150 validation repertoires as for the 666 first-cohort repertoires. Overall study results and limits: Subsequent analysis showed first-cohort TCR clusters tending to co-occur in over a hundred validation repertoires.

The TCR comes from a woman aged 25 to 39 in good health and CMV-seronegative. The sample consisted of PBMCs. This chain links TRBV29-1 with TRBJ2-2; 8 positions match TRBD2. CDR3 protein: CGSSEAAGDLTGELFF. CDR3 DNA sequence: TGCGGATCTTCCGAGGCAGCGGGAGATCTCACCGGGGAGCTGTTTTTT.